These 15 T cell receptor beta chains were sequenced from one sample in a study of cytotoxic CD8 clonotypes in ibrutinib-treated CLL (dated by TCRdb to about 2021). The sample's time point label is to be understood as: progressive disease on ibrutinib. Library construction relied on the immunoSEQ multiplex PCR assay. The clones in this table, taken by TCRdb from immuneACCESS, are in-frame only. Not every clone is retained; where verified, under half of the shortfall comes from an unresolved V gene, and the cause of the rest is unknown. For this sample there are about 74,000 clones; about 84% appear just once. Less than 9% of the sample comes from the top ten. This specimen consisted of PBMCs, obtained at disease progression, from a patient treated with ibrutinib. These receptors were collected from a human donor with chronic lymphocytic leukemia.

The chain recombines TRBV7-3 with TRBJ2-1; 9 nucleotides agree with TRBD2. The CDR3 has 15 amino acids. The V gene end was trimmed by 2 bases and the J gene end by 9 bases; junction bases not matched to a gene: 8. Looked up from germline, CDR1 is SGHTA and CDR2 is FQGTGA. CDR3 residues: CASSLGASGKSEQFF. The CDR3 DNA reads TGTGCCAGCAGCTTAGGGGCTAGCGGGAAGAGTGAGCAGTTCTTC.

This clone was recorded only once. The gene calls are TRBV5-1 and TRBJ2-1, with D perhaps matching TRBD2 (5 bases). The V gene lost 7 bases and the J gene lost 6 bases, with 14 bases spanning the gap. The V gene's germline CDR1 is SGHRS and CDR2 YFSETQ. This CDR3 region has 13 residues. The CDR3 region is CASSRRRGNEQFF. The CDR3 DNA reads as TGCGCCAGCTCAAGGCGTCGGGGCAATGAGCAGTTCTTC. The full variable domain, its missing parts supplied by reference TRBV5-1 and TRBJ2-1, is KAGVTQTPRYLIKTRGQQVTLSCSPISGHRSVSWYQQTPGQGLQFLFEYFSETQRNKGNFPGRFSGRQFSNSRSEMNVSTLELGDSALYLCASSRRRGNEQFFGPGTRLTVL.

Only a few counts were recorded for this clone. The CDR3 protein is CASSYQLGEGETQYF. In DNA, the CDR3 is TGTGCCAGCAGCTATCAGTTGGGGGAGGGGGAGACCCAGTACTTC. The chain employs TRBV7-2 and TRBJ2-5; 7 nucleotides line up with TRBD2. Per the germline V gene, CDR1 is SGHTA and CDR2 is FQGNSA. With V trimmed by 4 bases and J by 5 bases, 10 bases remained unmatched. There are 15 residues in the CDR3.

The gene calls are TRBV18 and TRBJ1-2, with a weak D call TRBD1 (6 bases). The ends were cut back, 6 bases at V and 2 bases at J, with 16 bases in the middle. This CDR3 comprises 15 residues. Germline CDR1 is KGHSH and CDR2 is LQKENI. DNA for the CDR3: TGTGCCAGCTCTCCCCCCAGGGGAAGAAACTATGGCTACACCTTC. It yields the protein CASSPPRGRNYGYTF.

The V and J genes are TRBV30 and TRBJ2-3, with D maybe TRBD2 (5 bases). Deletions cut 3 bases from V and 0 bases from J, with 7 bases between. Germline V gene sequence: CDR1 GTSNPN, CDR2 SVGIG (reference sequence). There are 13 residues in the CDR3. This CDR3 reads CAWSQRSTDTQYF. The CDR3, as DNA: TGTGCCTGGAGCCAGCGGAGCACAGATACGCAGTATTTT.

The CDR3 DNA sequence: TGTGCCAGCAGCGCCGCAGGGGGCACGTATGCTGAGCAGTTCTTC. Its protein is CASSAAGGTYAEQFF. The V gene is TRBV11-3, the J gene TRBJ2-1; 8 bases agree with TRBD1. The trim removed 5 bases at V and 9 bases at J, leaving 12 bases unmatched. Germline assignment: CDR1 SGHNT and CDR2 YENEEA. The CDR3 sequence is 15 residues long.

The chain combines TRBV27 with TRBJ2-2, with 9 bases matching TRBD1. V gave up 6 bases and J gave up 3 bases; unmatched junction bases: 11. CDR1 is MNHEY, CDR2 SMNVEV, per germline (reference sequence). The CDR3 spans 17 residues. The CDR3 sequence: CASRGWDRDKHTGELFF. The DNA of the CDR3 is TGTGCCAGCAGAGGGTGGGACAGGGATAAGCACACCGGGGAGCTGTTTTTT.

The sample holds one count of this clone. The chain employs TRBV11-2 and TRBJ2-7, with D possibly matching TRBD2 (5 bases). The CDR3 runs 14 residues. The V end was cut by 2 bases, the J end by 1 base, with 9 bases between. Germline-derived CDR1 and CDR2 are SGHAT and FQNNGV. The CDR3 loop is CASSLTAASYEQYF. For the CDR3, the DNA is TGTGCCAGCAGCTTAACAGCGGCTTCCTACGAGCAGTACTTC.

This chain uses TRBV5-4 with TRBJ2-5; D remains unclear. The germline V gene encodes CDR1 SGHNT and CDR2 YYREEE (reference sequence). This CDR3 contains 14 residues. V lost 5 bases, J lost 0 bases, and 11 bases lay in between. Here the CDR3 DNA reads TGTGCCAGCAGTCGTGGACGGAACCAAGAGACCCAGTACTTC. It codes for CASSRGRNQETQYF. Combining the CDR3 with reference TRBV5-4 and TRBJ2-5 gives the whole variable domain ETGVTQSPTHLIKTRGQQVTLRCSSQSGHNTVSWYQQALGQGPQFIFQYYREEENGRGNFPPRFSGLQFPNYSSELNVNALELDDSALYLCASSRGRNQETQYFGPGTRLLVL.

V usage is TRBV5-6 and J usage is TRBJ1-1; a possible D gene is TRBD1 (6 bases). Trimming stripped 2 bases from V and 0 bases from J, with 11 bases between. The V gene's germline CDR1 is SGHDT and CDR2 YYEEEE. The CDR3 runs to 15 residues. CDR3 amino acids: CASSFFGQLNTEAFF. Here the CDR3 DNA reads TGTGCCAGCAGCTTCTTCGGACAGCTGAACACTGAAGCTTTCTTT.

The CDR3 bases are TGCGCCAGCAGCCAACTTGGCCCCAGCAACGAGCAGTACTTC. Its translation is CASSQLGPSNEQYF. V is TRBV4-1 and J is TRBJ2-7; D unresolved. V lost 2 bases, J lost 5 bases, and 13 bases lay in between. The CDR3 extends over 14 amino acids. Germline lookup yields CDR1 MGHRA and CDR2 YSYEKL.

The table lists this clone with a few counts. The chain has TRBV19 and TRBJ1-3; no firm D call. CDR1 LNHDA and CDR2 SQIVND come from the germline V gene (reference sequence). The CDR3 loop spans 12 amino acids. Trimming stripped 9 bases from V and 4 bases from J, with 10 bases between. The CDR3 loop reads CASRRRGNTIYF. CDR3 sequence (DNA): TGTGCCAGCCGAAGACGGGGAAACACCATATATTTT.

V and J are TRBV28 and TRBJ1-5, with unresolved D. The V and J ends lost 1 base and 5 bases respectively, with 6 bases between them. Per the germline V gene, CDR1 is MDHEN and CDR2 is SYDVKM. The CDR3 is 13 residues long. Here the CDR3 reads CASSLLGYQPQHF. The CDR3 DNA reads as TGTGCCAGCAGTTTATTGGGCTATCAGCCCCAGCATTTT.

In its sample, this clone was seen once. The chain recombines TRBV30 with TRBJ1-5, with TRBD1 identical over 11 bases. The CDR3 has 17 residues. Germline CDR1 GTSNPN, CDR2 SVGIG (reference sequence). V gave up 2 bases and J gave up 2 bases; unmatched junction bases: 8. The CDR3: CAWSRDRGMFGNQPQHF. In DNA, the CDR3 is TGTGCCTGGAGTAGGGACAGGGGGATGTTCGGCAATCAGCCCCAGCATTTT.

This rearrangement joins TRBV15 to TRBJ1-1; TRBD1 might be the D (5 bases). The CDR3 totals 16 residues. The germline gives CDR1 LNHNV, CDR2 YYDKDF (reference sequence). V was trimmed by 0 bases and J by 5 bases, leaving 16 bases between them. The DNA of the CDR3 is TGTGCCACCAGCAGAGATTGGGGGACCATCGAGACTGAAGCTTTCTTT. This codes for CATSRDWGTIETEAFF. Looking up the rest from reference TRBV15 and TRBJ1-1 gives the full variable domain: DAMVIQNPRYQVTQFGKPVTLSCSQTLNHNVMYWYQQKSSQAPKLLFHYYDKDFNNEADTPDNFQSRRPNTSFCFLDIRSPGLGDTAMYLCATSRDWGTIETEAFFGQGTRLTVV.